The 25 T cell receptor beta chains below come from one sample, sequenced in a study of blood T cell repertoires in COVID-19. Method: immunoSEQ multiplex PCR; TCRdb's copy keeps in-frame clones and lacks some. The sample lists about 280,000 clones, approximately 88% occurring once. Sequencing used peripheral blood. Receptor source: a man between 18 and 35 years old with active or convalescent COVID-19.

CDR3 in DNA: TGTGCCAGCAGCGTAGGACTAGCGGGGGGCCGAGGGACCGGGGAGCTGTTTTTT. Translated, it gives CASSVGLAGGRGTGELFF. This rearrangement joins TRBV9 to TRBJ2-2; 13 bases map to TRBD2. The CDR3 has 18 amino acids. Trimming took 0 bases from V and 5 from J; bases not matched to a gene: 7. Germline V gene sequence: CDR1 SGDLS, CDR2 YYNGEE. The full variable domain, completed using reference TRBV9 and TRBJ2-2, is DSGVTQTPKHLITATGQRVTLRCSPRSGDLSVYWYQQSLDQGLQFLIQYYNGEERAKGNILERFSAQQFPDLHSELNLSSLELGDSALYFCASSVGLAGGRGTGELFFGEGSRLTVL.

The chain is built from TRBV29-1 and TRBJ2-7, with 10 bases lining up with TRBD1. Germline loops: CDR1 SQVTM, CDR2 ANQGSEA. The CDR3 length is 13 residues. V lost 6 bases and J lost 2; bases outside the gene matches: 4. DNA for the CDR3: TGCAGCGTGGGGACAGGGGCCACCTACGAGCAGTACTTC. Translation gives CSVGTGATYEQYF.

V usage is TRBV11-3 and J usage is TRBJ2-2; TRBD1 matches at 9 bases. Germline V lookup: CDR1 SGHNT, CDR2 YENEEA. This CDR3 spans 14 amino acids. J gave up 5 bases and V 5 bases, and 3 bases lay outside the gene matches. The CDR3 spells CASSLGTGTGELFF. The DNA for the CDR3 is TGTGCCAGCAGCCTCGGGACAGGGACCGGGGAGCTGTTTTTT.

The rearrangement joins TRBV9 to TRBJ2-3, with TRBD2 matching 11 bases. From germline, CDR1 is SGDLS and CDR2 YYNGEE. The CDR3 sequence is 18 residues long. The J segment lost 2 bases and the V segment lost 4 bases, leaving 12 bases of the junction unmatched. CDR3 loop: CASSPSGGTAVITDTQYF. The CDR3 DNA is TGTGCCAGCAGCCCTAGCGGGGGGACAGCCGTCATCACAGATACGCAGTATTTT.

The chain uses TRBV19 and TRBJ2-3; 9 nucleotides align to TRBD1. The germline V gene has CDR1 LNHDA and CDR2 SQIVND (reference sequence). V trimming: 4 bases; J trimming: 2 bases; junction bases outside the gene matches: 4. The CDR3 spans 15 residues. The CDR3 spells CASSTRTGVTDTQYF. The CDR3 DNA is TGTGCCAGTAGTACTAGGACAGGGGTCACAGATACGCAGTATTTT.

Only a few counts were recorded for this clone. The rearrangement uses TRBV7-9 and TRBJ1-1; 7 bases fit TRBD1. V lost 1 base, J lost 4 bases, and 6 bases stayed unmatched. Germline lookup yields CDR1 SEHNR and CDR2 FQNEAQ (reference sequence). CDR3 size: 15 residues. CDR3 sequence (DNA): TGTGCCAGCAGCTTAGTGGGTACAGGGGCCACTGAAGCTTTCTTT. Amino acids: CASSLVGTGATEAFF.

This clone is a singleton in its sample. The rearrangement links TRBV9 to TRBJ1-2; no clear D gene. Germline CDR1 is SGDLS and CDR2 is YYNGEE. The CDR3 is made up of 20 amino acids. Trimming cost V 3 bases and J 4 bases, with 31 bases left between them. The CDR3: CASSGLEEGQTFFRSYGYTF. In nucleotides, the CDR3 is TGTGCCAGCAGCGGATTAGAGGAGGGTCAAACCTTTTTTCGTAGCTATGGCTACACCTTC.

The J gene is TRBJ1-2, the V gene TRBV24-1; 8 bases are shared with TRBD1. Germline-derived CDR1 and CDR2 are KGHDR and SFDVKD. The CDR3 spans 16 residues. V shed 3 bases, J shed 7 bases, and the junction held 12 bases outside the gene matches. The CDR3 loop reads CATSDTQTRGPLGYTF. The CDR3 region has the DNA TGTGCCACCAGTGATACCCAGACCAGGGGGCCCCTTGGCTACACCTTC.

CDR3 sequence: CASSSREAFF. Here the CDR3 DNA reads TGTGCCAGCAGCTCGAGAGAGGCTTTCTTT. V is TRBV7-3 and J is TRBJ1-1; D not resolved. The CDR3 extends over 10 amino acids. Germline CDR1 is SGHTA and CDR2 is FQGTGA. Trimming shortened V by 4 bases and J by 11 bases, and 8 bases separated the two germline ends.

This clone is a singleton in its sample. The V gene is TRBV5-1, the J gene TRBJ1-5; the D gene is possibly TRBD1 (5 bases). V was trimmed by 0 bases and J by 7 bases, leaving 11 bases between them. Germline V gene sequence: CDR1 SGHRS, CDR2 YFSETQ. CDR3 size: 14 residues. In DNA form, the CDR3 reads TGCGCCAGCAGCTTGGATGGGACTAGCCAGCCCCAGCATTTT. It encodes CASSLDGTSQPQHF.

The J gene is TRBJ1-1, the V gene TRBV18; maybe TRBD1 (5 bases). CDR3 size: 14 residues. V was clipped by 3 bases and J by 3 bases, with 11 bases between them. Germline values: CDR1 KGHSH, CDR2 LQKENI. The CDR3 here is CASSPQGGDTEAFF. The CDR3 DNA reads as TGTGCCAGCTCACCTCAGGGAGGGGACACTGAAGCTTTCTTT.

The rearrangement uses TRBV6-4 and TRBJ2-2, with 16 bases that match TRBD2. Germline loops: CDR1 MRHNA, CDR2 SNTAGT. V shed 2 bases and J 6 bases; nucleotides not matched to a gene: 18. The CDR3 is made up of 22 amino acids. The CDR3 DNA follows: TGTGCCAGCAGTGACCCATCCGGGACTAGCGGGGGGGTAAAAATCTTCCCCGGGGAGCTGTTTTTT. Translating gives CASSDPSGTSGGVKIFPGELFF.

V is TRBV6-2 or TRBV6-3 and J is TRBJ2-6, with TRBD1 as a possible D gene (5 bases). The CDR3 contains 14 residues. Germline assignment: CDR1 MNHEY and CDR2 SVGEGT. The germline V and J ends were trimmed by 5 bases and 6 bases, with 11 bases remaining between them. The CDR3 nucleotides read TGTGCCAGCAGTCCCAGGGTAGAGGCCAACGTCCTGACTTTC. Translating gives CASSPRVEANVLTF.

The V gene is TRBV30, the J gene TRBJ1-1; no clear D. Trimming pared 0 bases from V and 4 bases from J, leaving 27 bases between. Germline assignment: CDR1 GTSNPN and CDR2 SVGIG (reference sequence). This CDR3 has 19 amino acids. CDR3 in DNA: TGTGCCTGGAGTGTACCTTTTTTAACACCTCCGAATCCCACCACTGAAGCTTTCTTT. Protein sequence: CAWSVPFLTPPNPTTEAFF.

CDR3 nucleotide sequence: TGTGCCAGCAGCTTAGGGCCCATGCCCCAGCATTTT. Translating gives CASSLGPMPQHF. V and J are TRBV11-3 and TRBJ1-5; D remains ambiguous. Germline V gene sequence: CDR1 SGHNT, CDR2 YENEEA. Trimming shortened V by 1 base and J by 9 bases, and 7 bases separated the two germline ends. The CDR3 has 12 residues.

This clone was detected ten times or more. V gene TRBV19 combines with J gene TRBJ1-1; D unresolved. This CDR3 is built from 14 residues. Germline lookup yields CDR1 LNHDA and CDR2 SQIVND (reference sequence). Trimming cost V 7 bases and J 0 bases, with 12 bases left between them. The CDR3 loop is CASTLGRMNTEAFF. DNA for the CDR3: TGTGCCAGTACCCTGGGCAGGATGAACACTGAAGCTTTCTTT.

J is TRBJ1-2 and V is TRBV7-8, with 8 bases aligning to TRBD1. This CDR3 region has 14 residues. The J segment lost 4 bases and the V segment lost 5 bases, leaving 6 bases of the junction unmatched. CDR1 is SGHVS, CDR2 FQNEAQ, per germline. Here the CDR3 DNA reads TGTGCCAGCAGCCCCCGGGACAGGAGCTATGGCTACACCTTC. Translated, it gives CASSPRDRSYGYTF.

The chain uses TRBV2 and TRBJ1-5; 7 bases agree with TRBD1. Germline CDR1 SNHLY, CDR2 FYNNEI. This CDR3 is built from 14 residues. V was pared by 8 bases and J by 3 bases, with 7 bases of the junction left unmatched. The CDR3 DNA reads TGTGCCAGCGAGTTGGGACAGCTCAATCAGCCCCAGCATTTT. Translating gives CASELGQLNQPQHF.

J is TRBJ1-2 and V is TRBV11-2, with a tentative D call TRBD1 (6 bases). Germline lookup yields CDR1 SGHAT and CDR2 FQNNGV. The CDR3 spans 16 residues. Trimming stripped 5 bases from V and 4 bases from J, with 20 bases between. The CDR3 loop is CASSDYTRTGIYGYTF. The CDR3 bases are TGTGCCAGCAGCGATTATACCCGAACAGGGATCTATGGCTACACCTTC.

The V call is TRBV18, the J call TRBJ2-1; 12 bases agree with TRBD2. From germline, CDR1 is KGHSH and CDR2 LQKENI. CDR3 length: 15 residues. The J segment lost 6 bases and the V segment lost 6 bases, leaving 6 bases of the junction unmatched. CDR3: CASSLAGGPSNEQFF. CDR3 nucleotide sequence: TGTGCCAGCTCCCTAGCGGGGGGGCCAAGCAATGAGCAGTTCTTC. The whole variable domain, remainder taken from reference TRBV18 and TRBJ2-1, is NAGVMQNPRHLVRRRGQEARLRCSPMKGHSHVYWYRQLPEEGLKFMVYLQKENIIDESGMPKERFSAEFPKEGPSILRIQQVVRGDSAAYFCASSLAGGPSNEQFFGPGTRLTVL.

This clone has just one count. The chain recombines TRBV6-5 with TRBJ1-2; tentative D call: TRBD1 (6 bases). Trimming left V 8 bases short and J 5 bases short, with 18 bases between. Germline CDR1 MNHEY, CDR2 SVGAGI. This CDR3 region has 14 residues. The CDR3 DNA sequence: TGTGCCAGCCTACCAGACAGGCAGGGGTATGGCTACACCTTC. It encodes CASLPDRQGYGYTF.

This chain uses TRBV19 with TRBJ2-2; perhaps TRBD1 as D (6 bases). The ends were cut back, 3 bases at V and 4 bases at J, with 15 bases in the middle. CDR3 length equals 16 residues. The germline gives CDR1 LNHDA, CDR2 SQIVND (reference sequence). The CDR3: CASSIWGRFGTGELFF. The CDR3 DNA reads TGTGCCAGTAGTATTTGGGGGCGCTTTGGCACCGGGGAGCTGTTTTTT.

The rearrangement uses TRBV7-6 and TRBJ2-3, with TRBD1 matching over 7 bases. This CDR3 is 17 amino acids long. The germline V gene has CDR1 SGHVS and CDR2 FNYEAQ. J gave up 0 bases and V 1 base, and 7 bases lay outside the gene matches. The CDR3: CASSLERQGWSTDTQYF. Written as DNA, the CDR3 is TGTGCCAGCAGCTTAGAGAGACAGGGTTGGAGCACAGATACGCAGTATTTT.

The rearrangement uses TRBV25-1 and TRBJ1-1; D gene ambiguous. The CDR3 extends over 15 amino acids. From germline, CDR1 is MGHDK and CDR2 SYGVNS. V was pared by 3 bases and J by 7 bases, with 18 bases between. The DNA of the CDR3 is TGTGCCAGCAGTGACCCGGGAGGGAACTTGGATGAAGCTTTCTTT. Protein sequence: CASSDPGGNLDEAFF.

The chain couples TRBV19 to TRBJ1-5; 8 bases are a match to TRBD1. The J segment lost 3 bases and the V segment lost 6 bases, leaving 7 bases of the junction unmatched. Germline V gene lookup returns CDR1 LNHDA and CDR2 SQIVND (reference sequence). The CDR3 has 15 amino acids. CDR3 in amino acids: CASRLTGANNQPQHF. The CDR3 nucleotides are TGTGCCAGTAGGCTGACAGGGGCAAACAATCAGCCCCAGCATTTT.